This T cell receptor (beta chain) appears in the sequencing data of a study of PD-L1 blockade in urothelial cancer. Study background: Blood underwent analysis 3 weeks (second dose) and 6 weeks after treatment began. General study results and limits: Blood clones associated with the tumor expanded more at 3 weeks in durable-benefit patients.

Note on this clone: Its cognate antigen is unknown.

Data came from immunoSEQ multiplex PCR; TCRdb stores just in-frame clones and leaves some out. Here the sample spans about 38,000 clones, about 88% being singletons. The time point is: peripheral blood 6 weeks after treatment start. Germline CDR1 reads MNHEY; CDR2 reads SMNVEV (reference sequence). This CDR3 has 17 amino acids. After removal of 4 bases from V and 3 bases from J, the junction contained 12 bases not matched to a gene. Sample: PBMCs, taken around atezolizumab (anti-PD-L1) treatment. This chain joins TRBV27 and TRBJ2-1; 7 bases agree with TRBD1. The TCR originated in a man in his 60s with urothelial cancer. CDR3: CASSSTKTDRVYNEQFF. The CDR3 coding sequence is TGTGCCAGCAGTTCCACAAAAACTGACAGGGTCTACAATGAGCAGTTCTTC.